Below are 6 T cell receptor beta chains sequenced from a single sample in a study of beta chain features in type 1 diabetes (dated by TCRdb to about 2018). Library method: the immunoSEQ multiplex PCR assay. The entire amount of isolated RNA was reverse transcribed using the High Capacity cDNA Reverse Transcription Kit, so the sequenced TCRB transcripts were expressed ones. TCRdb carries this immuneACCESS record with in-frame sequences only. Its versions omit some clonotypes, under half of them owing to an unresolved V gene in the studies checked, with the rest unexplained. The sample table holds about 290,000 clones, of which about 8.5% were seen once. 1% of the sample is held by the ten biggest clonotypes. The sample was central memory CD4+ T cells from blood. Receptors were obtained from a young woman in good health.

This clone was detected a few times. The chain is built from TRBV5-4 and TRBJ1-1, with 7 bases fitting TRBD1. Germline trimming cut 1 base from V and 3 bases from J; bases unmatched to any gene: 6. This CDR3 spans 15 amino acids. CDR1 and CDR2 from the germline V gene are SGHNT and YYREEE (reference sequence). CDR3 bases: TGTGCCAGCAGCTTGATCGGCAGGGGGGACACTGAAGCTTTCTTT. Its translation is CASSLIGRGDTEAFF.

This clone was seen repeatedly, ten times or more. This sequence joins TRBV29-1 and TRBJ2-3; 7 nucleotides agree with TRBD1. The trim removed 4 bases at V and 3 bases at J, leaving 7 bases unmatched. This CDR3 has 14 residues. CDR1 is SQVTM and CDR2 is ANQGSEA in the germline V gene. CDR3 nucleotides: TGCAGCGTTGGTACAGGGGACACGACAGATACGCAGTATTTT. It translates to CSVGTGDTTDTQYF.

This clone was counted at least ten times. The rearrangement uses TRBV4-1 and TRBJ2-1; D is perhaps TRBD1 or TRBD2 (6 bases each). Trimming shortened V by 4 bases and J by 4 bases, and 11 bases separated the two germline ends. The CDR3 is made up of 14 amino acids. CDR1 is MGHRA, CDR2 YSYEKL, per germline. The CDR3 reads CASSRGTQYNEQFF. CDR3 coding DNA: TGCGCCAGCAGCCGCGGGACACAATACAATGAGCAGTTCTTC.

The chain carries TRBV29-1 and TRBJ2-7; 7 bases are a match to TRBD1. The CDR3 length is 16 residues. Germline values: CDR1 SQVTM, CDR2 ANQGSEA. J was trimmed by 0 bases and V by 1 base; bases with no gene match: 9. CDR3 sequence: CSVEGIRGLASYEQYF. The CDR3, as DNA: TGCAGCGTTGAAGGTATCAGGGGGTTGGCCTCCTACGAGCAGTACTTC.

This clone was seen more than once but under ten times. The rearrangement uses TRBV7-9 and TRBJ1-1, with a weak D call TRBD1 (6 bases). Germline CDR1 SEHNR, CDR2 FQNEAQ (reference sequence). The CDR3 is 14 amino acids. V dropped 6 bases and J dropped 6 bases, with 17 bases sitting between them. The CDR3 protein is CASSVYREMSEAFF. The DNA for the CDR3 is TGTGCCAGCAGTGTTTACAGGGAAATGTCTGAAGCTTTCTTT.

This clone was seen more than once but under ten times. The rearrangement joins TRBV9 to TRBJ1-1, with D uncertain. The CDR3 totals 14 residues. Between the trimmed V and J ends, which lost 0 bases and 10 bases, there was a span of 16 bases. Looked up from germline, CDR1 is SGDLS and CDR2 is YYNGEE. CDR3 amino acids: CASSVGGLHAGAFF. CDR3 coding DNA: TGTGCCAGCAGCGTAGGAGGGCTACATGCCGGAGCTTTCTTT.